These T cell receptor beta chains were read from a single sample in a study of T cells in Graves' hyperthyroidism and ophthalmopathy. TCRdb reanalysed the multiplex PCR reads using MiXCR and keeps one entry per CDR3 protein. The sample lists under 550,000 distinct CDR3 sequences; approximately 13% were seen once. The material sequenced was blood. The receptors here all came from a woman younger than 30 with Graves' hyperthyroidism. The CDR3 runs from the conserved cysteine through the conserved F or W. The D gene is left open where the match is weak. Expanded clones are given a class, and other clones once, few, many or no size at all.

>TRBV19|-|few|TRBJ2-1
CASSIGGTWANEQFF
TGTGCCAGTAGTATTGGGGGCACCTGGGCCAATGAGCAGTTCTTC
>TRBV6-1|-|many|TRBJ1-5
CASTEDSDNQPQHF
TGTGCCAGCACCGAGGACAGTGACAATCAGCCCCAGCATTTT
>TRBV12-3/TRBV12-4|TRBD2|few|TRBJ2-3
CASSLTLAGDTDTQYF
TGTGCCAGCAGTTTAACACTAGCGGGAGACACAGATACGCAGTATTTT
>TRBV6-2/TRBV6-3|TRBD2|-|TRBJ2-2
CASRMTSGQTGELFF
TGTGCCAGCAGGATGACTAGCGGACAAACCGGGGAGCTGTTTTTT
>TRBV29-1|-|-|TRBJ2-7
CSVGDHVGSEQYF
TGCAGCGTGGGGGACCACGTCGGCTCCGAGCAGTACTTC
>TRBV20-1|-|-|TRBJ2-7
CSARSRVTYEQYF
TGCAGTGCTAGATCAAGGGTCACCTACGAGCAGTACTTC
>TRBV7-9|-|-|TRBJ2-3
CASSRVTGSTDTQYF
TGTGCCAGCAGCCGAGTCACAGGTAGCACAGATACGCAGTATTTT
>TRBV28|-|-|TRBJ2-3
CASRDNIDTDTQYF
TGTGCCAGCAGAGACAACATAGACACAGATACGCAGTATTTT
>TRBV3-1|-|-|TRBJ2-3
CASSQEAGLSTDTQYF
TGTGCCAGCAGCCAAGAGGCAGGGCTTAGCACAGATACGCAGTATTTT
>TRBV5-1|-|-|TRBJ2-5
CASSLGFGPGSHQETQYF
TGCGCCAGCAGCTTGGGGTTTGGACCAGGGAGCCACCAAGAGACCCAGTACTTC
>TRBV7-6|-|many|TRBJ2-7
CASSLGRARDEQYF
TGTGCCAGCAGCTTAGGCAGGGCTCGGGACGAGCAGTACTTC
>TRBV30|-|many|TRBJ2-7
CAWTPGGASEQYF
TGTGCCTGGACCCCGGGCGGGGCGTCCGAGCAGTACTTC
>TRBV3-1|TRBD2|many|TRBJ2-7
CASSQVAGVNLEQYF
TGTGCCAGCAGCCAAGTGGCGGGAGTGAACCTCGAGCAGTACTTC
>TRBV9|TRBD2|few|TRBJ2-2
CASSQGLADALVTGELFF
TGTGCCAGCAGCCAGGGACTAGCGGACGCTCTGGTAACCGGGGAGCTGTTTTTT
>TRBV4-1|TRBD1|few|TRBJ1-5
CASSRDAGGDQPQHF
TGCGCCAGCAGCCGAGATGCAGGGGGCGATCAGCCCCAGCATTTT
>TRBV6-1|-|many|TRBJ1-5
CASSERPVILWQPQHF
TGTGCCAGCAGTGAAAGGCCGGTAATTCTATGGCAGCCCCAGCATTTT